Sequencing of this T cell receptor (beta chain) was carried out in a study of cytomegalovirus exposure and HLA in healthy donors. Study details: The roughly 660 first-cohort repertoires shared a platform with the roughly 110 validation repertoires, as reported in a later analysis. Findings and limits, study-wide: There were three CMV-associated chains whose specificity for CMV antigens was confirmed in vitro. There were under 200 TCR beta chains listed as cytomegalovirus-associated.

The ends were cut back, 1 base at V and 4 bases at J, with 4 bases in the middle. The CDR3 consists of 12 residues. Per germline, CDR1 SGHDN and CDR2 FVKESK. The table lists this clone with a few counts. Its antigen is not identified. Clones were read by immunoSEQ multiplex PCR, and TCRdb kept only the in-frame ones, dropping some. The sample consists of 150,000 to 200,000 clones, roughly 86% of them appearing once. This clonotype was obtained from a woman aged 18-29 years in good health and CMV-seronegative. The sample comprised PBMCs. The chain uses TRBV14 and TRBJ2-5; D is ambiguous. The DNA for the CDR3 is TGTGCCAGCAGCCAAGTGAGAGAGACCCAGTACTTC. Translating gives CASSQVRETQYF.